Listed here are 24 T cell receptor beta chains from one sample, sequenced in a study of cytomegalovirus exposure and HLA in healthy donors. 13 Jbeta primers and 60 Vbeta primers were used for the PCR. The data were produced by immunoSEQ multiplex PCR, yet TCRdb's version contains in-frame clones alone and is incomplete. The table shows under 250,000 clones, with approximately 82% occurring only once. Sequencing was done on a sample of PBMCs. The receptor set was obtained from a man aged 18 to 29 in good health and CMV-seronegative.

This chain links TRBV6-1 with TRBJ1-2, with D possibly matching TRBD1 (6 bases). V was clipped by 5 bases and J by 2 bases, with 15 bases between them. Germline loops: CDR1 MNHNS, CDR2 SASEGT. The length of the CDR3 is 15 residues. The CDR3 DNA sequence: TGTGCCAGCAGTCCCCGGGGAGGGGGGAACTATGGCTACACCTTC. Its protein is CASSPRGGGNYGYTF.

In regard to this clone: This is likely a read error, given that the CDR3 carries no conserved phenylalanine or tryptophan at its end. J is TRBJ2-7 and V is TRBV6-5; 11 nucleotides line up with TRBD2. From germline, CDR1 is MNHEY and CDR2 SVGAGI. The CDR3 has 14 amino acids. DNA of the CDR3: TGTTCCTACTCTCCACTAGCGGGAGACTACGAGCAGTACCTC. Amino acid sequence: CSYSPLAGDYEQYL.

V and J are TRBV5-1 and TRBJ2-1; D is unclear. The CDR3 runs to 15 residues. With 2 bases removed from V and 0 bases from J, the gap between germline ends came to 9 bases. The germline V gene has CDR1 SGHRS and CDR2 YFSETQ. CDR3 nucleotides: TGCGCCAGCAGCTTTACTGCTAGCTCCTACAATGAGCAGTTCTTC. Residues: CASSFTASSYNEQFF.

V is TRBV27 and J is TRBJ2-7; weak D call: TRBD2 (6 bases). Germline V gene sequence: CDR1 MNHEY, CDR2 SMNVEV (reference sequence). V was pared by 2 bases and J by 11 bases, with 19 bases between. The CDR3 consists of 14 residues. The CDR3 DNA reads TGTGCCAGCAGTTTAGAGGCCCTCGGGGGAGAGGAGTACTTC. This sequence encodes CASSLEALGGEEYF.

This clone has only a few counts. The chain recombines TRBV28 with TRBJ1-2, with TRBD1 matching 10 bases. The CDR3 totals 15 residues. With V trimmed by 2 bases and J by 1 base, 1 base remained unmatched. Germline CDR1 MDHEN, CDR2 SYDVKM. The CDR3 bases are TGTGCCAGCAGTTTAGGGACAGGGGTTAACTATGGCTACACCTTC. Translated, it gives CASSLGTGVNYGYTF.

CDR3 region: CASSQLAGAYNEQFF. The CDR3 DNA is TGTGCCAGCTCCCAATTGGCGGGAGCTTATAATGAGCAGTTCTTC. V and J are TRBV18 and TRBJ2-1, with 7 bases that match TRBD2. Germline V gene lookup returns CDR1 KGHSH and CDR2 LQKENI. The CDR3 runs 15 residues. The V and J ends lost 6 bases and 7 bases, in that order; junction bases with no gene match: 12.

This clone has more than one count but fewer than ten. This chain links TRBV14 with TRBJ2-3, with 11 bases fitting TRBD1. This CDR3 is 15 amino acids long. Germline-derived CDR1 and CDR2 are SGHDN and FVKESK. Losses at the gene ends were 5 bases for V and 4 bases for J; bases not matched to a gene: 5. CDR3 protein: CASSAGTGGPDTQYF. Here the CDR3 DNA reads TGTGCCAGCAGCGCCGGGACAGGGGGACCAGATACGCAGTATTTT.

The chain joins TRBV4-2 to TRBJ1-5, with D possibly TRBD1 on 6 matching bases. Germline V gene data show CDR1 as LGHNA and CDR2 as YNFKEQ. CDR3 length equals 16 residues. V lost 3 bases and J lost 4, with 16 bases in between. This CDR3 is CASSHTPDRTNQPQHF. CDR3 nucleotide sequence: TGTGCCAGCAGCCATACCCCAGACAGGACAAATCAGCCCCAGCATTTT.

The rearrangement links TRBV27 to TRBJ2-7; 8 bases agree with TRBD1. The CDR3 length is 13 residues. The V segment lost 6 bases and the J segment 5 bases; nucleotides outside the gene matches: 6. Germline-derived CDR1 and CDR2 are MNHEY and SMNVEV (reference sequence). The CDR3 DNA reads as TGTGCCAGCAGGGGTGACAGGGGCCACGAGCAGTACTTC. Its protein is CASRGDRGHEQYF.

This clone was observed a few times. The CDR3 sequence: CTSSQLPRKRDYNEQFF. CDR3 nucleotides: TGCACCAGCAGCCAACTACCCCGGAAGCGGGACTACAATGAGCAGTTCTTC. This rearrangement joins TRBV1 to TRBJ2-1; the table calls TRBD2, which could not be checked here. TRBV1 is marked as a pseudogene. This CDR3 spans 17 amino acids.

The V and J genes are TRBV4-1 and TRBJ2-7; 10 bases are shared with TRBD2. Germline loops: CDR1 MGHRA, CDR2 YSYEKL. This CDR3 has 18 residues. Trimming removed 2 bases from V and 2 bases from J; junction bases left unmatched: 12. As DNA, the CDR3 is TGCGCCAGCAGCCAAAGAGAGGGAGCGGGAGGGATACCCTACGAGCAGTACTTC. It translates to CASSQREGAGGIPYEQYF.

The rearrangement uses TRBV5-1 and TRBJ2-5, with D maybe TRBD2 (6 bases). There are 15 residues in the CDR3. Trimming cost V 0 bases and J 2 bases, with 11 bases left between them. Per the germline V gene, CDR1 is SGHRS and CDR2 is YFSETQ. The CDR3 DNA follows: TGCGCCAGCAGCTTGGGTAATGGACTACAAGAGACCCAGTACTTC. Its protein product is CASSLGNGLQETQYF.

The chain employs TRBV4-1 and TRBJ2-1; D is unresolved. Germline V CDR1 and CDR2: MGHRA, YSYEKL. The CDR3 is 16 residues long. V was clipped by 1 base and J by 2 bases, with 12 bases between them. The CDR3 nucleotides read TGCGCCAGCAGCCAAGTGAACTTGGTGACCTACAATGAGCAGTTCTTC. This encodes CASSQVNLVTYNEQFF.

The V gene is TRBV2, the J gene TRBJ2-5; D possibly corresponds to TRBD2 (6 bases). Germline V gene sequence: CDR1 SNHLY, CDR2 FYNNEI. Trimming stripped 4 bases from V and 7 bases from J, with 16 bases between. CDR3 length equals 14 residues. CDR3 amino acids: CASSVGQGAGTQYF. The CDR3 bases are TGTGCCAGCAGTGTGGGGCAGGGAGCGGGGACCCAGTACTTC.

The chain couples TRBV2 to TRBJ2-7; a weak D match, TRBD1 (5 bases). The CDR3 totals 13 residues. V lost 7 bases to trimming and J lost 3 bases, with 13 bases between them. Per germline, CDR1 SNHLY and CDR2 FYNNEI. CDR3 bases: TGTGCCAGCAACCTCCAGGGAAACTACGAGCAGTACTTC. Protein sequence: CASNLQGNYEQYF. Using reference TRBV2 and TRBJ2-7 for the parts outside the CDR3, the full variable domain is EPEVTQTPSHQVTQMGQEVILRCVPISNHLYFYWYRQILGQKVEFLVSFYNNEISEKSEIFDDQFSVERPDGSNFTLKIRSTKLEDSAMYFCASNLQGNYEQYFGPGTRLTVT.

In DNA form, the CDR3 reads TGCGCCAGCAGTGAAAAACCGACTAGTTTTCCCGGCGAGCAGTACTTC. This sequence encodes CASSEKPTSFPGEQYF. The chain uses TRBV10-2 and TRBJ2-7; tentative D call: TRBD2 (6 bases). V lost 3 bases and J 6 bases, leaving 21 bases between the germline ends. Germline lookup yields CDR1 WSHSY and CDR2 SAAADI. The CDR3 extends over 16 amino acids.

This rearrangement joins TRBV4-1 to TRBJ1-1; D unresolved. The germline V and J ends were trimmed by 3 bases and 4 bases, with 12 bases remaining between them. The CDR3 loop spans 14 amino acids. CDR1 is MGHRA and CDR2 is YSYEKL in the germline V gene. The DNA for the CDR3 is TGCGCCAGCAGCCATCACGGCGAGGGCACTGAAGCTTTCTTT. Protein product: CASSHHGEGTEAFF.

The gene calls are TRBV28 and TRBJ2-7; D possibly corresponds to TRBD1 (5 bases). V was trimmed by 2 bases and J by 6 bases, leaving 8 bases between them. Germline V gene data show CDR1 as MDHEN and CDR2 as SYDVKM. The length of the CDR3 is 12 residues. The CDR3 spells CASSLDSREQYF. CDR3 sequence (DNA): TGTGCCAGCAGTTTAGACAGCCGCGAGCAGTACTTC. The entire variable domain, with the rest obtained from reference TRBV28 and TRBJ2-7, is as follows: DVKVTQSSRYLVKRTGEKVFLECVQDMDHENMFWYRQDPGLGLRLIYFSYDVKMKEKGDIPEGYSVSREKKERFSLILESASTNQTSMYLCASSLDSREQYFGPGTRLTVT.

This clone was counted between two and nine times. The V call is TRBV19, the J call TRBJ2-1; 7 bases line up with TRBD2. This CDR3 is 14 amino acids long. The germline CDR1 and CDR2 sequences are LNHDA and SQIVND (reference sequence). The V and J ends lost 7 bases and 4 bases, in that order; junction bases with no gene match: 7. CDR3 nucleotides: TGTGCCAGTATGCCTAGCGGAGTTTACAATGAGCAGTTCTTC. It encodes CASMPSGVYNEQFF.

The chain links TRBV21-1 to TRBJ1-2. TRBV21-1 corresponds to a pseudogene. The CDR3 consists of 15 residues. The DNA of the CDR3 is TGTGCCAGCAGCAAAGGGGGGGGACGGGTCTATGGCTACACCTTC. As protein: CASSKGGGRVYGYTF.

The chain couples TRBV7-6 to TRBJ2-5, with 9 bases aligning to TRBD1. Trimming cost V 6 bases and J 4 bases; bases outside gene matches: 6. CDR3 length equals 14 residues. Germline values: CDR1 SGHVS, CDR2 FNYEAQ. CDR3 in amino acids: CASRQGAALETQYF. In DNA, the CDR3 is TGTGCCAGCAGACAGGGGGCGGCTTTAGAGACCCAGTACTTC.

The chain joins TRBV4-1 to TRBJ1-1; 11 bases agree with TRBD1. The CDR3 is 15 residues long. V shed 4 bases, J shed 7 bases, and the junction held 8 bases outside the gene matches. The germline CDR1 and CDR2 sequences are MGHRA and YSYEKL. The CDR3 loop is CASSPRDRGRDEAFF. CDR3 DNA: TGCGCCAGCAGCCCCCGGGACAGGGGGAGGGATGAAGCTTTCTTT.

The chain joins TRBV7-9 to TRBJ2-1; TRBD2 agrees at 9 bases. The CDR3 covers 18 residues. The V gene's germline CDR1 is SEHNR and CDR2 FQNEAQ (reference sequence). The ends lost 1 base at V and 9 bases at J; junction bases unmatched: 16. CDR3 region: CASSLGKSGRRVEGEQFF. The CDR3 coding sequence is TGTGCCAGCAGCTTAGGTAAAAGCGGGAGGAGAGTAGAGGGTGAGCAGTTCTTC.

This clone was recorded once. This rearrangement joins TRBV29-1 to TRBJ2-1; D possibly corresponds to TRBD2 (5 bases). Germline V gene lookup returns CDR1 SQVTM and CDR2 ANQGSEA. CDR3 length: 12 residues. The ends were cut back, 5 bases at V and 5 bases at J, with 10 bases in the middle. The CDR3 spells CSVSPRDNEQFF. Written as DNA, the CDR3 is TGCAGCGTTTCCCCGAGGGACAATGAGCAGTTCTTC.